This T cell receptor (beta chain) was documented in a study of blood T cells in healthy people across ages. This clonotype was picked up many times. Caucasian individuals from Russia who were healthy and aged about 6 to 95 acted as donors. The CDR3 spans 12 residues. V dropped 4 bases and J dropped 12; count of bases not matched to a gene: 6. Germline lookup yields CDR1 MNHEY and CDR2 SMNVEV (reference sequence). The authors ran a second PCR of about 6 to 11 cycles using a sample-barcoded 5' primer and a J-beta primer mix. Each CDR3 protein gets one entry after TCRdb re-called the 5' RACE reads with MiXCR. The table lists approximately 1,100,000 distinct CDR3 sequences, under 55% of them singletons.

The source is a woman aged 55-75 years in good health. The specimen was blood. The chain uses TRBV27 and TRBJ2-4; 7 bases agree with TRBD1. Here the CDR3 reads CASSSRTGAQYF. CDR3 in DNA: TGTGCCAGCAGTTCCCGTACAGGGGCTCAGTACTTC.